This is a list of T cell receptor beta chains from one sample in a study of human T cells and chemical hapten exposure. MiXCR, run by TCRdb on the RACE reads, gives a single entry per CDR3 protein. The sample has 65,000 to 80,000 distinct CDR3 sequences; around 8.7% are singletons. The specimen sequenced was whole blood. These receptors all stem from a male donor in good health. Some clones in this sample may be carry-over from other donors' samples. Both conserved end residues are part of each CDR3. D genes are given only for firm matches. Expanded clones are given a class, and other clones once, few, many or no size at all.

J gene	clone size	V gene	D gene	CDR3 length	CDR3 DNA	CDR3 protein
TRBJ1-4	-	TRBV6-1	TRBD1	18	TGTGCCAGCACCAGGACAGGGCGTTTGATTACAACTAATGAAAAACTGTTTTTT	CASTRTGRLITTNEKLFF
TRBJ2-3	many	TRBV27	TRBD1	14	TGTGCCAGCAGTCGGACAGGGGGCACAGATACGCAGTATTTT	CASSRTGGTDTQYF
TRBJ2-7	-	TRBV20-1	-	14	TGCAGTGCTAGAAGATGGGACGGAATCTACGAGCAGTACTTC	CSARRWDGIYEQYF
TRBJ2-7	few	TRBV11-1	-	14	TGTGCCAGCAGCATTCAGCAGGGGCAGGTCGAGCAGTACTTC	CASSIQQGQVEQYF
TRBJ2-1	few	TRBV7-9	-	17	TGTGCCAGCAGCCCCTCCGGTAAGGGCAGCTCCTACAATGAGCAGTTCTTC	CASSPSGKGSSYNEQFF
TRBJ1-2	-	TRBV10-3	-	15	TGTGCCATCAGTGACCCCTGGGCAGTTAACTATGGCTACACCTTC	CAISDPWAVNYGYTF
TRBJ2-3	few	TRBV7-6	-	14	TGTGCCAGCAGCTTAGCTGCACGCACAGATACGCAGTATTTT	CASSLAARTDTQYF
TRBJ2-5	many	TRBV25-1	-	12	TGTGCCAGCAGTGAATCCGGGGAGACCCAGTACTTC	CASSESGETQYF
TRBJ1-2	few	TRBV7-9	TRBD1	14	TGTGCCAGCAGATCTGGACAGGGCCTCGATGGCTACACCTTC	CASRSGQGLDGYTF
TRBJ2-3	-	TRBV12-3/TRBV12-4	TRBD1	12	TGTGCCAGCAGGCAGGGGGCCCCTCCGCAGTATTTT	CASRQGAPPQYF
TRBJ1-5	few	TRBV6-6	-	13	TGTGCCAGCAGTCCCATTAGCAATCAGCCCCAGCATTTT	CASSPISNQPQHF
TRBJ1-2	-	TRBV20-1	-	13	TGCAGTGCCATAAACGGCAGGGACTATGGCTACACCTTC	CSAINGRDYGYTF
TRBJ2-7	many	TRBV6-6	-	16	TGTGCCAGCAGTTACTCGCTGGAGGGGAGCGCCTACGAGCAGTACTTC	CASSYSLEGSAYEQYF
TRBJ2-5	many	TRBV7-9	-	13	TGTGCCAGCAGCTTAACTAGCTTGGAGACCCAGTACTTC	CASSLTSLETQYF
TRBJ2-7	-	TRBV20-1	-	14	TGCAGTGCTAGACGACGGAGGGAGTATGGGGAGCAGTACTTC	CSARRRREYGEQYF
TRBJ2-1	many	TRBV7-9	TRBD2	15	TGTGCCAGCAGCTCCCTAGCGGGGGGGCTCAATGAGCAGTTCTTC	CASSSLAGGLNEQFF
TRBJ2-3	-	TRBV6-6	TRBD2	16	TGTGCCAGCAGTTCTGCTATAGCGGGGAGCACAGATACGCAGTATTTT	CASSSAIAGSTDTQYF
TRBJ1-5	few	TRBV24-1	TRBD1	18	TGTGCCACCAGTGGGGGGCCGGGACCGGGACAGCTCAATCAGCCCCAGCATTTT	CATSGGPGPGQLNQPQHF
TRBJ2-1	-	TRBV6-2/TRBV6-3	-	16	TGTGCCAGCAGTTTCACTCAGGCCTCAGGGGACAATGAGCAGTTCTTC	CASSFTQASGDNEQFF
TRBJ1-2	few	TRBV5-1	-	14	TGCGCCAGCAGCTTGTACGCCGAAGACTATGGCTACACCTTC	CASSLYAEDYGYTF
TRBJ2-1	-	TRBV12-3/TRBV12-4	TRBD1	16	TGTGCCAGCAGGAGCGCAGGGGGCACCTCCTACAATGAGCAGTTCTTC	CASRSAGGTSYNEQFF
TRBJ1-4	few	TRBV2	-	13	TGTGCCAGCACTCCAGCGAGTAATGAAAAACTGTTTTTT	CASTPASNEKLFF
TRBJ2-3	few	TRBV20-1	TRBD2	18	TGCAGTGCTAGAGATGACGACTCGGGAGGTCGGTACACAGATACGCAGTATTTT	CSARDDDSGGRYTDTQYF
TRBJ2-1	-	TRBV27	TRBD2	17	TGTGCCAGCAGTTTCGCAGGAGCGGGGGGGCTTTATAATGAGCAGTTCTTC	CASSFAGAGGLYNEQFF
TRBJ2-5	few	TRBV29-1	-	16	TGCAGCGTTGGCCGGAGACTAGAGACCTACCAAGAGACCCAGTACTTC	CSVGRRLETYQETQYF
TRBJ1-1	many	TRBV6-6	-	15	TGTGCCAGCAGTCTCCCGAATAAAATGAACACTGAAGCTTTCTTT	CASSLPNKMNTEAFF
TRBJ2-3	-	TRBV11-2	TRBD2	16	TGTGCCAGCAGCTTAGTCCCTAGCGGATACACAGATACGCAGTATTTT	CASSLVPSGYTDTQYF
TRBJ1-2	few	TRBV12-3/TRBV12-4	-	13	TGTGCCAGCAGCAAAGGGCCCTGGGATGGCTACACCTTC	CASSKGPWDGYTF
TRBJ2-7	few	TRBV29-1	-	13	TGCAGCGTTGGTTTTGACAGCTCCTACGAGCAGTACTTC	CSVGFDSSYEQYF
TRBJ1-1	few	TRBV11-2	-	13	TGTGCCAGCAGCTTGCTTCTGAACACTGAAGCTTTCTTT	CASSLLLNTEAFF
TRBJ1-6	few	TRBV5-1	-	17	TGCGCCAGCAGCTTGGGAGGCGGGGGCTCCTATAATTCACCCCTCCACTTT	CASSLGGGGSYNSPLHF
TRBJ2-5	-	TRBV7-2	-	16	TGTGCCAGCAGCTTAGGATGGGGTCAAACATATGAGACCCAGTACTTC	CASSLGWGQTYETQYF
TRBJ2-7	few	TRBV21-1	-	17	TGTGCCAGCAGCAAAGAAGAGACAGGAACTTACTCCTACGAGCAGTACTTC	CASSKEETGTYSYEQYF
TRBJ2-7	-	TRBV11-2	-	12	TGTGCCAGCAGCTCCGGGACCTACGAGCAGTACTTC	CASSSGTYEQYF